This T cell receptor beta chain was sequenced for a study of blood T cell repertoires in COVID-19. The overall study: COVID-19 samples, acute and convalescent, were from the United States, Italy and Spain.

The germline CDR1 and CDR2 sequences are SGHKS and YYEKEE (reference sequence). Trimming pared 3 bases from V and 0 bases from J, leaving 10 bases between. The CDR3 extends over 16 amino acids. In the source study's methods: Estimation of nucleated cell counts relied on the amplification of reference gene primers. Profiled with immunoSEQ multiplex PCR; TCRdb holds only in-frame clones, not every one. The V and J calls and clone size come from that table; D and trimming were worked out from the DNA. The sample lists around 70,000 clones, 90% to 95% seen once, with about 5% in the top ten. The genes are TRBV5-5 and TRBJ1-6; perhaps TRBD1 as D (5 bases). This sequence was found in a human donor in a cohort sampled during active COVID-19. The specimen sequenced was peripheral blood. The CDR3 coding sequence is TGTGCCAGCAGCTGGGGCCAAAGCTCCTATAATTCACCCCTCCACTTT. It encodes CASSWGQSSYNSPLHF.